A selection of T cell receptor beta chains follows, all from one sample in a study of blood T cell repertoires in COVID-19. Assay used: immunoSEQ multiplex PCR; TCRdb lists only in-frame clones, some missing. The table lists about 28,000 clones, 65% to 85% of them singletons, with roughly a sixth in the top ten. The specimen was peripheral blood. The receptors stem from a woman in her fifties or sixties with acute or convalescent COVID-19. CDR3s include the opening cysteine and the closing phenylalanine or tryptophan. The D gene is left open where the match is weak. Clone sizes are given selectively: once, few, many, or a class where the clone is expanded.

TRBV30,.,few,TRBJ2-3,TGTGCCTGGACTAGAACTGGCACAGATACGCAGTATTTT,CAWTRTGTDTQYF
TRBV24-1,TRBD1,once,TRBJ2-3,TGTGCCACCAGTGAAGACAGGGGAGGCACAGATACGCAGTATTTT,CATSEDRGGTDTQYF
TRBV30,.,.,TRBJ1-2,TGTGCCTGGAGTGTTTCGGGAGCCTATGGCTACACCTTC,CAWSVSGAYGYTF
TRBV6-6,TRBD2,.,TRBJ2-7,TGTGCCAGCGGTCAAGCGGGGCCGAACGAGCAGTACTTC,CASGQAGPNEQYF
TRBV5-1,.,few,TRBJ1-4,TGCGCCAGCAGCCCGGGAGGAGAACTGTTTTTT,CASSPGGELFF
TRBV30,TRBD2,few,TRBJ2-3,TGTGCCTCAAGGTTTTTAGCGGGGGGGCCCTCCACAGATACGCAGTATTTT,CASRFLAGGPSTDTQYF
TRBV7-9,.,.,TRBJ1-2,TGTGCCAGCAGCTTAGCCCAGGGGGGCTACACCTTC,CASSLAQGGYTF
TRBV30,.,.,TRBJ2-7,TGTGCCTGGAGTGTTGGGCGTCCTAACGAGCAGTACTTC,CAWSVGRPNEQYF
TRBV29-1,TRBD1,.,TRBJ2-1,TGCAGCGTTCGAAACATAGACAGGGTATCGGTCAATGAGCAGTTCTTC,CSVRNIDRVSVNEQFF
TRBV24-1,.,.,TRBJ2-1,TGTGCCACCAGTGTAAGGGGACAAGTCTACAATGAGCAGTTCTTC,CATSVRGQVYNEQFF
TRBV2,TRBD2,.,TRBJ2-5,TGTGCCAGCAGGTCGGGGGGAACTTTCCAAGAGACCCAGTACTTC,CASRSGGTFQETQYF
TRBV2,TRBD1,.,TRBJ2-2,TGTGCCAGCAGTACACAGGGGCCCAACACCGGGGAGCTGTTTTTT,CASSTQGPNTGELFF
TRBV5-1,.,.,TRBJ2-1,TGCGCCAGCAGCTTGGTTCCCGGACTTCTGCAGTCCGGTGAGCAGTTCTTC,CASSLVPGLLQSGEQFF
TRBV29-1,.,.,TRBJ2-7,TGCAGCGTTGATCCTCGTAGTAACGGCGAGCAGTACTTC,CSVDPRSNGEQYF
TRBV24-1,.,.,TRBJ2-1,TGTGCCACCAGTGATTTGCGGACAGCCCCTTACAATGAGCAGTTCTTC,CATSDLRTAPYNEQFF
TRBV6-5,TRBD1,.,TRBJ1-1,TGTGCCAGCCAACGGGACAGATCTATCTCTGAAGCTTTCTTT,CASQRDRSISEAFF
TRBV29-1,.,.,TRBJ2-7,TGCAGCGTTCGACAGAAGGCAAACGAGCAGTACTTC,CSVRQKANEQYF
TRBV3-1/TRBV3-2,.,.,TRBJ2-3,TGTGCCAGCAGTATCCCCAGCACAGATACGCAGTATTTT,CASSIPSTDTQYF
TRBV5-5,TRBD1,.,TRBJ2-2,TGTGCCAGCAGCCCCACCCCCTGGGAAGGGGGCCACACCGGGGAGCTGTTTTTT,CASSPTPWEGGHTGELFF
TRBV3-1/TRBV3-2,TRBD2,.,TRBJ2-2,TGTGCCAGCAGTTCCTCGACTAGCGGGGGGGCCGGGGAGCTGTTTTTT,CASSSSTSGGAGELFF
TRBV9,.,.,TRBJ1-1,TGTGCCAGCAGCGTAGAAGGAAGCGGTGAAGCTTTCTTT,CASSVEGSGEAFF
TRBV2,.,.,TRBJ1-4,TGTGCCAGCACCCGACAACCTCATTATGAAAAACTGTTTTTT,CASTRQPHYEKLFF
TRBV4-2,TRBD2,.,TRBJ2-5,TGTGCCAGCAGCCAAGATCGGAGGCTAGGACTAGCGGGGGAAGAGACCCAGTACTTC,CASSQDRRLGLAGEETQYF
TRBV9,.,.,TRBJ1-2,TGTGCCAGCAGCGTTTCTATGGGGGCAGGCTATGGCTACACCTTC,CASSVSMGAGYGYTF
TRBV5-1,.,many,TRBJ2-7,TGCGCCAGCAGTCGTTCCGGGACATCCTACGAGCAGTACTTC,CASSRSGTSYEQYF
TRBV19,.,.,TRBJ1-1,TGTGCCAGTAGTACCCCGCCAGGCAGCCAGAACACTGAAGCTTTCTTT,CASSTPPGSQNTEAFF
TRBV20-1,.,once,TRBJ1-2,TGCAGTGCTAGCGAGCCTACTGGCTACACCTTC,CSASEPTGYTF
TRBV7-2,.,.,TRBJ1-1,TGTGCCAGCAGCCCTCTTGGAGGGTTTCACACTGAAGCTTTCTTT,CASSPLGGFHTEAFF
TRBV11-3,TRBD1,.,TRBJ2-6,TGTGCCAGCAGCTATCGACAGGGGTCAAGCTCTGGGGCCAACGTCCTGACTTTC,CASSYRQGSSSGANVLTF
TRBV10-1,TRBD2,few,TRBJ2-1,TGCGCCACCTCGCGAGCGGGGGGCCCCAGCTCCTACAATGAGCAGTTCTTC,CATSRAGGPSSYNEQFF
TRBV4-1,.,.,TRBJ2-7,TGCGCCAGCAGCCAAGTAGGGGCGTACGAGCAGTACTTC,CASSQVGAYEQYF
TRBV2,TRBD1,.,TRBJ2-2,TGTGCCAGCAGTAATGGACAGGGTGGCACCGGGGAGCTGTTTTTT,CASSNGQGGTGELFF
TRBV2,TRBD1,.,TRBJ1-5,TGTGCCAGCAGGGGAGACAGGGGAGGTGGCAATCAGCCCCAGCATTTT,CASRGDRGGGNQPQHF
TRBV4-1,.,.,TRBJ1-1,TGCGCCAGCAGAGGAGGAGGGTTGAACACTGAAGCTTTCTTT,CASRGGGLNTEAFF
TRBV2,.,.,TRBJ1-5,TGTGCCAGCAGCCATGGGCGTTCGAATCAGCCCCAGCATTTT,CASSHGRSNQPQHF
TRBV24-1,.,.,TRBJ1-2,TGTGCCACCAGTGATGCGGGTTCCCCTCGGGATAACTATGGCTACACCTTC,CATSDAGSPRDNYGYTF
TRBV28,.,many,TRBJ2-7,TGTGCCAGCAGTTTAGGGGAGCAGGGGGGCGAGGGTTACGAGCAGTACTTC,CASSLGEQGGEGYEQYF
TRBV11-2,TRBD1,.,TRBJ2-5,TGTGCCAGCAGCTTAGGGGCAGGGGGCTGGCAAGAGACCCAGTACTTC,CASSLGAGGWQETQYF
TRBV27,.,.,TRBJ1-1,TGTGCCAGCAGTCCCCGGACAGATTTGAACACTGAAGCTTTCTTT,CASSPRTDLNTEAFF
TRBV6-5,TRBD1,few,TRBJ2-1,TGTGCCAGCAGCGTAGACAGGGCCGAGCAGCAGTTCTTC,CASSVDRAEQQFF
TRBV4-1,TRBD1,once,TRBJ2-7,TGCGCCAGCAGCCTCGGGACAGGGACCTACGAGCAGTACTTC,CASSLGTGTYEQYF
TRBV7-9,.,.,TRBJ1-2,TGTGCCAGCAGTCTGACGGGAAATGGCTACACCTTC,CASSLTGNGYTF
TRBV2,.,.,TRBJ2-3,TGTGCCAGCAGTGAGGGACTTTCCGGCACAGATACGCAGTATTTT,CASSEGLSGTDTQYF
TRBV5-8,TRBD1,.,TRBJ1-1,TGTGCCAGCAAAGAAGGGACAGGGGCACTTAACACTGAAGCTTTCTTT,CASKEGTGALNTEAFF
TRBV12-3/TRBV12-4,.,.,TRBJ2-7,TGTGCCAGCAGTTTTGGCGGCTACGAGCAGTACTTC,CASSFGGYEQYF